A selection of T cell receptor beta chains follows, all from one sample in a study of response to subunit inactivated influenza vaccine. One entry per CDR3 protein results from TCRdb running MiXCR on the RT-PCR reads. The sample has about 520,000 distinct CDR3 sequences, approximately 7.2% seen once. The material sequenced was PBMCs from blood, taken 23 months after vaccination. The origin of the receptors is a man aged 45 to 75 who received an inactivated influenza vaccine. CDR3s include the opening cysteine and the closing phenylalanine or tryptophan. The order of the fields is D gene, J gene, V gene, CDR3 protein. D genes are given only for firm matches.

TRBD1 TRBJ2-7 TRBV5-1 CASSLGRQGAYEQYF
- TRBJ2-4 TRBV20-1 CSAKPLGWLAKNIQYF
- TRBJ2-1 TRBV5-1 CASSLGVARGYNEQFF
- TRBJ1-2 TRBV20-1 CSARAWGINYGYTF
- TRBJ2-3 TRBV29-1 CSALDGAADTQYF
- TRBJ2-7 TRBV20-1 CSANEWAVSSYEQYF
- TRBJ1-2 TRBV5-6 CASSLARADYGYTF
- TRBJ2-2 TRBV5-1 CATKPGGTNTGELFF
TRBD2 TRBJ2-1 TRBV12-3/TRBV12-4 CASSLGTSGGLNEQFF
TRBD2 TRBJ2-3 TRBV4-2 CASSPAWASGRGDTQYF
- TRBJ2-1 TRBV7-2 CASSPVSDEQFF
- TRBJ2-3 TRBV6-2/TRBV6-3 CASSYRRTATDTQYF
- TRBJ1-5 TRBV4-3 CASSLRWGNQPQHF
- TRBJ2-6 TRBV12-3/TRBV12-4 CASSPTLDSYSGANVLTF
TRBD2 TRBJ2-5 TRBV5-1 CASRKVAGAGQETQYF
TRBD2 TRBJ2-1 TRBV10-3 CAIQASGSSYNEQFF
- TRBJ2-2 TRBV7-9 CASSLTTLNTGELFF
TRBD2 TRBJ2-1 TRBV7-3 CASSPEAGAYNEQFF
- TRBJ2-3 TRBV11-2 CASSLLRELPQYF
- TRBJ2-3 TRBV6-5 CASSYSDRLTDTQYF
- TRBJ1-5 TRBV5-1 CASSLQGAKGAPQHF
- TRBJ2-1 TRBV3-1 CASSHDTGLGSDVHNEQFF
- TRBJ1-5 TRBV2 CASRGGSNKPQHF
- TRBJ2-7 TRBV10-3 CAIRDVGYEQYF
- TRBJ2-3 TRBV5-1 CASSFIGDTDTQYF
- TRBJ2-7 TRBV5-1 CASSLEEVGGQYF
TRBD1 TRBJ1-2 TRBV7-2 CASSARGQGPDYGYTF
- TRBJ2-7 TRBV20-1 CSARDQAVSSYEQYF
TRBD2 TRBJ2-5 TRBV7-2 CASSSGTSGERGETQYF
TRBD2 TRBJ2-3 TRBV5-1 CASSHAPSTSGSNRWTQYF
- TRBJ2-1 TRBV29-1 CSVEGYLWGESSYNEQFF
- TRBJ2-2 TRBV18 CASSGGGGASTGELFF
- TRBJ2-6 TRBV6-1 CASTAWGSGANVLTF
- TRBJ2-2 TRBV5-1 CASSLRTDVSGMLFF
- TRBJ1-5 TRBV2 CASSLNPTSVSGPQHF